The sequence of this TCR beta chain was determined in a study of T cell changes during pregnancy in multiple sclerosis. TCRdb's copy holds only in-frame clones and misses some; the assay was immunoSEQ multiplex PCR. The data contain 85,000 to 130,000 clones, roughly 92% of them singletons. The V end lost 5 bases, the J end lost 5 bases, and 21 bases lay between the germline ends. Germline V lookup: CDR1 SGHTA, CDR2 FQGTGA. The CDR3 spans 17 residues. The chain joins TRBV7-3 to TRBJ2-2; TRBD1 is a possible D gene (6 bases). Sequences were derived from peripheral blood, sampled in the second trimester of pregnancy. The TCR comes from a female donor with multiple sclerosis, enrolled in a pregnancy study. CDR3 nucleotides: TGTGCCAGCAGCACCTCTCAGGGGATGGGGGCTACCGGGGAGCTGTTTTTT. It specifies CASSTSQGMGATGELFF.